This TCR beta chain appears in the sequencing data of a study of T cell repertoires in cytomegalovirus infection. Study in general: The authors used CMV epitopes that were HLA-C-restricted (recently identified) and HLA-B-restricted (well studied). Matching HLA type, along with CMV infection, was indicated by public TCR beta signatures. Study-level findings and limits: Ex vivo responses were dominated by HLA-C-restricted CMV-specific TCR beta clonotypes. Cumulative public TCR beta family frequency identified CMV carriers with the relevant HLA.

V lost 10 bases, J lost 5 bases, and 15 bases stayed unmatched. The CDR3 is 16 residues long. The germline gives CDR1 SNHLY, CDR2 FYNNEI. TCRdb called the reads again in MiXCR, with one record for every CDR3 protein. This sample carries about 330,000 distinct CDR3 sequences, about 32% of them seen once, and the ten largest clones take roughly 14%. With regard to this clonotype: Its antigen remains unidentified.

This sequence originates from a human donor in good health (CMV status not recorded). Some clones in this sample may be carry-over from other donors' samples. The sample consisted of cultured PBMCs, taken from culture after CMV antigen stimulation. The chain is built from TRBV2 and TRBJ2-1, with 9 bases aligning to TRBD2. DNA for the CDR3: TGTGCCATCCCGGTCGAGCGGGAGGCCGCTAACAATGAGCAGTTCTTC. This encodes CAIPVEREAANNEQFF.